This T cell receptor (beta chain) stems from a study of T cell clonotyping in hematopoietic cell transplantation. Study-wide points: Cells were unsorted, so CD4 and CD8 contributions were not separated. At the given depth, recipient repertoires were over 95% de novo clonotypes. Pathologically expanded recipient clonotypes increased progressively from day 30 to day 180 as diversity fell.

Remarks on this clone: Its antigen is not known.

Samples: about 28 days before transplant, then days 30, 100 and 180 after. Sequencing used immunoSEQ multiplex PCR; TCRdb keeps in-frame clones, though not all of them. Among roughly 5,000 clones listed, about 76% were seen once. CDR1 MNHEY and CDR2 SVGAGI come from the germline V gene. The CDR3 spans 10 residues. The sample consisted of peripheral blood mononuclear cells, taken 100 days after allogeneic stem cell transplant. The TCR was taken from a female patient aged 50-65 years who had an allogeneic stem cell transplant from an unrelated donor, so the T cells may come from the graft donor. Some clones in this sample may be carry-over from other donors' samples. This chain links TRBV6-5 with TRBJ1-5; TRBD1 matches at 9 bases. The CDR3 here is CGTGEQPQHF. In DNA, the CDR3 is TGTGGGACAGGGGAACAGCCCCAGCATTTT.